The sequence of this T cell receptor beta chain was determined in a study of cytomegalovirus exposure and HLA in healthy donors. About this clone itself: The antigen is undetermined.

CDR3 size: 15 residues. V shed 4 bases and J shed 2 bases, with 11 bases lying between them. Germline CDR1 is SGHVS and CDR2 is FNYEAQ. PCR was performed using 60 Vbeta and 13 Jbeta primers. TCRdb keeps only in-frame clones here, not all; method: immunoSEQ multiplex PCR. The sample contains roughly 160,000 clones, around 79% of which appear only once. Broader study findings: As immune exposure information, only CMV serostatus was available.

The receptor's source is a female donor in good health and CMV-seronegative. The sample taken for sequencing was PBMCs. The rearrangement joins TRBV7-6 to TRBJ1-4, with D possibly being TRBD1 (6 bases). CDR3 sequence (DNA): TGTGCCAGCAGCTCTAAGAGGGGGACTAATGAAAAACTGTTTTTT. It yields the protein CASSSKRGTNEKLFF. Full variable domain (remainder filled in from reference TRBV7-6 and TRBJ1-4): GAGVSQSPRYKVTKRGQDVALRCDPISGHVSLYWYRQALGQGPEFLTYFNYEAQQDKSGLPNDRFSAERPEGSISTLTIQRTEQRDSAMYRCASSSKRGTNEKLFFGSGTQLSVL.